The 7 T cell receptor beta chains given below trace back to one sample, sequenced in a study of T cell changes during pregnancy in multiple sclerosis. Method: immunoSEQ multiplex PCR; TCRdb's copy keeps in-frame clones and lacks some. The sample includes around 58,000 clones, over 75% seen only once; the top ten take around 0.85%. Source: peripheral blood, taken before pregnancy. The receptor source for this set is a female donor with multiple sclerosis, enrolled in a pregnancy study.

The DNA of the CDR3 is TGTGCCAGCAGCAAAGAATGTCCGGGACTCCAATACAATGAGCAGTTCTTC. This translates into CASSKECPGLQYNEQFF. The V gene is TRBV21-1, the J gene TRBJ2-1; TRBD2, the table's D call, was not compared with the DNA. TRBV21-1 is noted as a pseudogene. CDR3 length: 17 residues.

The table lists this clone with a count of one. V gene TRBV13 combines with J gene TRBJ1-6; a weak D match, TRBD1 (6 bases). V shed 7 bases and J shed 9 bases, with 13 bases lying between them. The CDR3 sequence is 13 residues long. Germline V gene sequence: CDR1 PRHDT, CDR2 FYEKMQ (reference sequence). The chain's CDR3 is CASKTGYRSPLHF. The CDR3 nucleotides read TGTGCCAGCAAAACAGGGTATCGTTCACCCCTCCACTTT.

This chain joins TRBV19 and TRBJ2-3, with a tentative D call TRBD1 (6 bases). Trimming took 1 base from V and 2 from J, leaving 13 bases between them. Germline V gene lookup returns CDR1 LNHDA and CDR2 SQIVND (reference sequence). The CDR3 covers 16 residues. DNA for the CDR3: TGTGCCAGTAGTATAGGGTCGAGGGGGATCACAGATACGCAGTATTTT. Translating gives CASSIGSRGITDTQYF.

The chain carries TRBV19 and TRBJ1-1, with 8 nucleotides matching TRBD1. From germline, CDR1 is LNHDA and CDR2 SQIVND (reference sequence). With 4 bases clipped from V and 5 bases from J, the junction kept 3 bases outside the gene matches. This CDR3 is 13 amino acids long. The CDR3 DNA sequence: TGTGCCAGTAGTACCCACAGGGGGACTGAAGCTTTCTTT. It encodes CASSTHRGTEAFF.

As DNA, the CDR3 is TGTGCCAGCAGAGGGACTAGCGGGGCCGGTTGGAACGAGCAGTACTTC. This translates into CASRGTSGAGWNEQYF. V and J are TRBV25-1 and TRBJ2-7; 13 nucleotides agree with TRBD2. CDR1 MGHDK and CDR2 SYGVNS come from the germline V gene. The CDR3 is made up of 16 amino acids. Losses at the gene ends were 6 bases for V and 5 bases for J; bases not matched to a gene: 10.

The rearrangement joins TRBV19 to TRBJ2-2; D gene unclear. Germline CDR1 is LNHDA and CDR2 is SQIVND (reference sequence). The CDR3 sequence is 15 residues long. The V end was cut by 6 bases, the J end by 2 bases, with 13 bases between. This CDR3 is CASRASELNTGELFF. In nucleotides, the CDR3 is TGTGCCAGTAGGGCCAGCGAACTCAACACCGGGGAGCTGTTTTTT.

The chain is built from TRBV19 and TRBJ1-3, with D perhaps TRBD1 (5 bases). CDR3 length: 12 amino acids. Germline CDR1 LNHDA, CDR2 SQIVND (reference sequence). The V and J ends lost 6 bases and 10 bases respectively, with 13 bases between them. CDR3 bases: TGTGCCAGTAGCCTTCTAAAGGGGACCATATATTTT. It yields the protein CASSLLKGTIYF.